This T cell receptor (beta chain) stems from a study of blood T cell repertoires in COVID-19. About the research overall: The samples span acute and convalescent COVID-19 from the United States, Italy and Spain. In each case, the material was cDNA or gDNA derived from T cells, B-cell-depleted T cells, or PBMCs.

As processed by the authors: It was from reference gene primer amplification that nucleated cell counts were estimated. The repertoire was sequenced with immunoSEQ multiplex PCR; TCRdb's copy has only in-frame clones and lacks some. Clonal size and the V and J genes are those of that table, whereas D and trimming came from the DNA. This sample has approximately 200,000 clones, with approximately 87% found just once. This clonotype was obtained from a man in his 60s who had recovered from COVID-19. The sequencing input was peripheral blood.

CDR3 protein: CSAYHTGELFF. The DNA of the CDR3 is TGCAGTGCTTATCACACCGGGGAGCTGTTTTTT. V is TRBV20-1 and J is TRBJ2-2; no definite D call. CDR1 is DFQATT, CDR2 SNEGSKA, per germline (reference sequence). The CDR3 loop spans 11 amino acids. V gave up 5 bases and J gave up 3 bases, with 4 bases separating them.